The clone carrying this TCR beta chain was counted many times. The antigen is not known. Trimming took off 0 bases at V and 4 bases at J, with 13 bases between the two ends. CDR1 and CDR2 (germline): LGHNA, YNFKEQ. The CDR3 is made up of 16 amino acids. For TCR, cDNA came from 5'RACE template switching, which added a universal primer site and UMIs. In TCRdb, the 5' RACE reads were re-called with MiXCR into one record per CDR3 protein. Altogether about 74,000 distinct CDR3 sequences are present, roughly 6.9% being singletons, with the ten largest covering roughly 35%. The data belong to a study of T cells after yellow fever vaccination. Overall study findings and caveats: Post-booster samples contained most primary-vaccination clones (approximately 95% CD4, about 90% CD8).

This sequence joins TRBV4-2 and TRBJ2-1, with D possibly TRBD1 on 5 matching bases. The material sequenced was CD8+ T cells sorted from PBMCs, taken 4 to 6 days after the first yellow fever vaccination. The receptor was derived from a man between 18 and 35 years old who received the YFV17D yellow fever vaccine. CDR3 in amino acids: CASSQEGQGYYNEQFF. In nucleotides, the CDR3 is TGTGCCAGCAGCCAAGAGGGGCAAGGCTATTACAATGAGCAGTTCTTC.